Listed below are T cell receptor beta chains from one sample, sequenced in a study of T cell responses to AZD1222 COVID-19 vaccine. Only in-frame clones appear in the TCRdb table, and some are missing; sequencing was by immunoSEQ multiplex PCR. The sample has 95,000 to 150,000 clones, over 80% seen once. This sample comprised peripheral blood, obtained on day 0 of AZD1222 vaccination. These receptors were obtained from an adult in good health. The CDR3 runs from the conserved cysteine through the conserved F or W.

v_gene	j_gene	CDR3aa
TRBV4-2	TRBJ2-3	CASSQDGQGEDTQYF
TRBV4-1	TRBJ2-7	CASSQGPISYEQYF
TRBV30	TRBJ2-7	CAWSRDRETEQYF
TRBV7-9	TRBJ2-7	CASSPPGGRHEQYF
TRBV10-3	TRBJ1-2	CAISPDGNYGYTF
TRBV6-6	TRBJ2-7	CASSYGVGSYEQYF
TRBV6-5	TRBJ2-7	CASTYGIQGRYEQYF
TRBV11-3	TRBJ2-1	CASSQRPYAGGPHEQFF
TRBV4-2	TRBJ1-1	CASSHRDRGNTEAFF
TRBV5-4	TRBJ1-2	CASTPGGGYGYTF
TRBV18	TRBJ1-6	CASSRAEFYNSPLHF
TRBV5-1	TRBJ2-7	CASSSLDRPHEQYF
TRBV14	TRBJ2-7	CASSPIGQGAGEQYF
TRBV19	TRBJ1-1	CASSIGASMNTEAFF
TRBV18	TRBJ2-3	CASSPPTRLAGGNTQYF
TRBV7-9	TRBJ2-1	CASSLDSHSSYNEQFF
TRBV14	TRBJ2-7	CASSQDPGQGTYEQYF
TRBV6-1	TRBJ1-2	CASSAAWGGANYGYTF
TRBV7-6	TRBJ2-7	CASSSWPATSSNRQYEQYF
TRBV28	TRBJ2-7	CASSGGPLHEQYF
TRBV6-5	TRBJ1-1	CASSYSVGGGAFF
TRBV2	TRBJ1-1	CASRQDPNTEAFF
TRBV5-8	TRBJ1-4	CASSLATGREEKLFF
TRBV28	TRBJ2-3	CASSFSGKGTDTQYF
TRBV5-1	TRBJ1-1	CASSPGGPRNTEAFF
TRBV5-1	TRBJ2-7	CASTRTGSYEQYF
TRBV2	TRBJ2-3	CASRTSGSGTQYF
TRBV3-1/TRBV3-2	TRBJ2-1	CASSLGGRGAGEQFF
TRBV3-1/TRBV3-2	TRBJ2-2	CASSQEPIAGAQRRTGELFF
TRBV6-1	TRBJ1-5	CASSEVRNQPQHF
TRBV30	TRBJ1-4	CAWRLGAGSEKLFF
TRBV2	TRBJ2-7	CASVGTSGSYEQYF
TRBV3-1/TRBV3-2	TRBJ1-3	CASSQVDNLRDTIYF
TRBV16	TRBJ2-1	CASSRDRDNEQFF
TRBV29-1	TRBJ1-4	CSVRALNEKLFF
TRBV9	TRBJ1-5	CASSEGSNQPQHF
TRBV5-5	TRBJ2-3	CASSLGIGSADTQYF
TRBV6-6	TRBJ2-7	CASSYGRTDEQYF